This T cell receptor beta chain was identified during a study of blood T cell repertoires in COVID-19. Study overall: The analysed material was cDNA or gDNA that came from T cells, B-cell-depleted T cells, or PBMCs.

How the authors handled the data: Estimation of nucleated cell counts relied on the amplification of reference gene primers. The table came from immunoSEQ multiplex PCR; TCRdb's copy has only in-frame clones and leaves some out. V and J calls and clone size follow that table, whereas D and trimming were derived from the DNA. Of about 120,000 clones listed, about nine tenths are singletons. This clone was seen once. Material for sequencing was peripheral blood. The receptor's source is a human donor with active COVID-19. The donor label of this sample is uncertain.

The CDR3 DNA sequence: TGTGCCAGCAGTGAATTTCCCGGGTACGAGCAGTACTTC. Protein product: CASSEFPGYEQYF. The chain joins TRBV6-1 to TRBJ2-7, with D unresolved. The CDR3 has 13 amino acids. Germline V gene data show CDR1 as MNHNS and CDR2 as SASEGT. Trimming removed 2 bases at V and 4 bases at J, with 9 bases between.